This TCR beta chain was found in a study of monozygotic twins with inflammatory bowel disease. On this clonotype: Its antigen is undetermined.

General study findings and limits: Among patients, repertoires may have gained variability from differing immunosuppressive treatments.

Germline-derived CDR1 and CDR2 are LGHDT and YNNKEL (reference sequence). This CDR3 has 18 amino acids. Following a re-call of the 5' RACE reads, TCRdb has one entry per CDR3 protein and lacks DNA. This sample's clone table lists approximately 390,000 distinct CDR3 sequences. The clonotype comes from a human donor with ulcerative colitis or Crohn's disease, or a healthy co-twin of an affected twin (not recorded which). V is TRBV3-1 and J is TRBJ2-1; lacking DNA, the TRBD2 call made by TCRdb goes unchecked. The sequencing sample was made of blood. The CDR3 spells CASSQSSGGVISYNEQFF.